The present TCR beta chain was sequenced within a study of response to subunit inactivated influenza vaccine. Via MiXCR, TCRdb re-called the RT-PCR reads, giving one row per CDR3 protein. This sample has roughly 170,000 distinct CDR3 sequences, with around 9% found just once. This CDR3 is built from 15 residues. The J segment lost 4 bases and the V segment lost 6 bases, leaving 9 bases of the junction unmatched. Germline CDR1 MNHNS, CDR2 SASEGT. The sample consisted of non-naive T cells sorted from PBMCs, taken on the day of vaccination. The rearrangement joins TRBV6-1 to TRBJ1-1, with 9 bases matching TRBD1. The receptor's source is a man aged 50 to 59 who received an inactivated influenza vaccine. The CDR3 nucleotides are TGTGCCAGCAGAACGCGGACAGGGGCGACCACTGAAGCTTTCTTT. It encodes CASRTRTGATTEAFF.